A selection of T cell receptor beta chains follows, all from one sample in a study of cytomegalovirus exposure and HLA in healthy donors. Sequencing used immunoSEQ multiplex PCR; TCRdb keeps in-frame clones, though not all of them. This table holds about 34,000 clones. Sample: PBMCs. The receptors were sampled from a woman aged 40 to 50 in good health and CMV-seropositive. CDR3s leave out the opening cysteine and the closing phenylalanine or tryptophan. A D gene is named only where the DNA matches it firmly.

cdr3_aa,d_call,j_call,v_call
AISESKGPNTEAF,-,TRBJ1-1,TRBV10-3
ASSLGLGEQF,-,TRBJ2-1,TRBV5-5
ASSRGASAVYEQY,-,TRBJ2-7,TRBV4-2
ASSMDAGGRAQF,-,TRBJ2-1,TRBV19
ASSFLAATGNEQF,TRBD2,TRBJ2-1,TRBV5-1
ASSSFGGGLAVEQY,TRBD2,TRBJ2-7,TRBV6-6
ASSYSDRQRDEQY,TRBD1,TRBJ2-7,TRBV6-5
ASSLTPGTSAQTQY,TRBD2,TRBJ2-5,TRBV5-1
ASSLYNEQF,-,TRBJ2-1,TRBV6-5
ASSQRAGYT,-,TRBJ1-2,TRBV4-1
ASRPPGTTSTQY,TRBD2,TRBJ2-3,TRBV6-5
ASRYGTNSYEQY,-,TRBJ2-7,TRBV6-1
ASSFGTRDEQF,-,TRBJ2-1,TRBV7-7
ASSQMGQANTGELF,TRBD1,TRBJ2-2,TRBV5-5
ASSEWRDDYGYT,-,TRBJ1-2,TRBV25-1
AFSGRADWSGELF,TRBD2,TRBJ2-2,TRBV30
ASSLSGGLNTEAF,TRBD1,TRBJ1-1,TRBV5-6
ASSLQGSYGYT,-,TRBJ1-2,TRBV27
AWSVSRDEQY,-,TRBJ2-7,TRBV30
ASSLQGEETQY,-,TRBJ2-5,TRBV7-3
ASSSLLGTYNEQF,-,TRBJ2-1,TRBV7-6
ASSLVGQLTANYGYT,-,TRBJ1-2,TRBV27
ASSPYSSDTQY,-,TRBJ2-3,TRBV18
ASSPGLAGASGELF,TRBD2,TRBJ2-2,TRBV18
ASIPRRQGAYGYT,TRBD1,TRBJ1-2,TRBV28
ASSLRQGVDEQY,-,TRBJ2-7,TRBV5-1
ASSLSTSGGYGQY,TRBD2,TRBJ2-7,TRBV6-5